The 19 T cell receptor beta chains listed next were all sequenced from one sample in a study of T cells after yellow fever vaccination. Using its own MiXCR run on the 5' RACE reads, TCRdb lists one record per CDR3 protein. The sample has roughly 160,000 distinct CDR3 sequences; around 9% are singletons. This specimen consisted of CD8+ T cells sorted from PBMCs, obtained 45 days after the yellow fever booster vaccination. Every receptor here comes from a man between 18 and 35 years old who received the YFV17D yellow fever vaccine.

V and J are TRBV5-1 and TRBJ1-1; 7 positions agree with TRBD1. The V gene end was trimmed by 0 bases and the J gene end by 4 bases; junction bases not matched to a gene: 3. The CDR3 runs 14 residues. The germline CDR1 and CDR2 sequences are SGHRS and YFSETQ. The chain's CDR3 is CASSLARGFTEAFF. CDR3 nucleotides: TGCGCCAGCAGCTTGGCCAGGGGGTTCACTGAAGCTTTCTTT.

For the CDR3, the DNA is TGTGCCAGCAGTTTAGCCCTAGCGCAGCAGTACTTC. It translates to CASSLALAQQYF. This sequence joins TRBV12-3 or TRBV12-4 and TRBJ2-7; weak D call: TRBD2 (6 bases). The CDR3 loop spans 12 amino acids. The V end lost 0 bases, the J end lost 8 bases, and 8 bases lay between the germline ends.

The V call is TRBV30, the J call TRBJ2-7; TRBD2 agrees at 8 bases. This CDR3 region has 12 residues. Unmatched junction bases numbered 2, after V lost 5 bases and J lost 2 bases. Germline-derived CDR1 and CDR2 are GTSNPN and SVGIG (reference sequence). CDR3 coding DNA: TGTGCCTGGGGCGGGGGGACCTACGAGCAGTACTTC. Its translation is CAWGGGTYEQYF. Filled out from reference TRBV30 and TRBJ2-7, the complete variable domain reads SQTIHQWPATLVQPVGSPLSLECTVEGTSNPNLYWYRQAAGRGLQLLFYSVGIGQISSEVPQNLSASRPQDRQFILSSKKLLLSDSGFYLCAWGGGTYEQYFGPGTRLTVT.

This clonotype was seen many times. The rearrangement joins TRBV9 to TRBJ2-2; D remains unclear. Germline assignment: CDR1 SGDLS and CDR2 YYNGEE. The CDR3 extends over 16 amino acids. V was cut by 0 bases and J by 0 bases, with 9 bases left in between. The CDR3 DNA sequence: TGTGCCAGCAGCGTAGGGGAACAGCCGAACACCGGGGAGCTGTTTTTT. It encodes CASSVGEQPNTGELFF.

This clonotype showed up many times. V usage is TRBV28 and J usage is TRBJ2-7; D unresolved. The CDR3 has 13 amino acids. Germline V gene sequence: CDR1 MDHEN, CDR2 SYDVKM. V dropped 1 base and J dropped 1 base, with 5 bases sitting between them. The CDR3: CASSLYGSYEQYV. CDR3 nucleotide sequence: TGTGCCAGCAGTTTATACGGATCCTACGAGCAGTACGTC.

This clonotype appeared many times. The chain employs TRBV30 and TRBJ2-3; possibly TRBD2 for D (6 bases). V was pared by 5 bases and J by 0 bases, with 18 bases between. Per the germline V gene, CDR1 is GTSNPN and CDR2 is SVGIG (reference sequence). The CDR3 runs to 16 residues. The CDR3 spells CAWATRGTPSTDTQYF. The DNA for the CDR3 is TGTGCCTGGGCGACTAGAGGGACCCCTAGCACAGATACGCAGTATTTT.

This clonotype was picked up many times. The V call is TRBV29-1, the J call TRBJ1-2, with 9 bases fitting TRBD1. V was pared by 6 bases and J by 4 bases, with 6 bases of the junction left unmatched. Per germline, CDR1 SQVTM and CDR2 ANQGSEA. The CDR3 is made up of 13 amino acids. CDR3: CSVRLTGGYGYTF. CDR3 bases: TGCAGCGTGCGTCTGACAGGGGGCTATGGCTACACCTTC.

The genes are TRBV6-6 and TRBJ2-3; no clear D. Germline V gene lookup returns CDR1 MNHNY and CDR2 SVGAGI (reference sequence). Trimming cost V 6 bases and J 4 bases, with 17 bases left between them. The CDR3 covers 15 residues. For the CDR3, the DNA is TGTGCCAGCAGCCAAGTCGGGCTGGGCTCAGATACGCAGTATTTT. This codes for CASSQVGLGSDTQYF.

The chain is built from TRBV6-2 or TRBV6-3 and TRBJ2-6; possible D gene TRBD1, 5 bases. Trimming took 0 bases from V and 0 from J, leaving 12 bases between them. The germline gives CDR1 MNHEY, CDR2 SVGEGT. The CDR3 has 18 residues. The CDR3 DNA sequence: TGTGCCAGCAGTTACTCGAAGGGGAAGCTCTCTGGGGCCAACGTCCTGACTTTC. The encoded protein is CASSYSKGKLSGANVLTF.

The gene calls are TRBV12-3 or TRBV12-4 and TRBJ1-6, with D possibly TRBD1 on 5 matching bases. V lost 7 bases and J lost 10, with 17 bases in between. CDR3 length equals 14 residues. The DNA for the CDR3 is TGTGCCAGCACCCCCGGCGGGGCGGCGTCACCCCTCCACTTT. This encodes CASTPGGAASPLHF.

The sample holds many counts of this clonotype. CDR3 sequence reads: CASSSGQAGETQYF. The CDR3, as DNA: TGCGCCAGCAGCTCGGGACAGGCAGGAGAGACCCAGTACTTC. The V gene is TRBV4-1, the J gene TRBJ2-5; TRBD1 aligns across 8 bases. The junction had 6 bases not matched to a gene; V was cut back by 5 bases and J by 4 bases. From germline, CDR1 is MGHRA and CDR2 YSYEKL. The CDR3 is 14 amino acids.

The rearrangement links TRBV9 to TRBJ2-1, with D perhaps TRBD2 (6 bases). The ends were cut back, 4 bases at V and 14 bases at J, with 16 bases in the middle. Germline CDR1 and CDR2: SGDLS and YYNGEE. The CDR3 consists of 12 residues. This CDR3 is CASSIGTALKFF. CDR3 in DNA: TGTGCCAGCAGCATCGGGACTGCCCTCAAGTTCTTC.

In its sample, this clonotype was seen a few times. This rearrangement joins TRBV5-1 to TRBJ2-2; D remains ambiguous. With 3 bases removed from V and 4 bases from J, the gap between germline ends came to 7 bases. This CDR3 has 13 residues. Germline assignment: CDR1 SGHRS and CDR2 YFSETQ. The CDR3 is CASSSAGTGELFF. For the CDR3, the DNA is TGCGCCAGCAGCTCGGCTGGCACCGGGGAGCTGTTTTTT.

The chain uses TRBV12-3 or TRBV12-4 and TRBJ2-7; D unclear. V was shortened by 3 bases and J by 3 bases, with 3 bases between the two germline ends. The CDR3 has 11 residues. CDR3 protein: CASSFNYEQYF. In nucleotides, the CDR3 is TGTGCCAGCAGTTTTAACTACGAGCAGTACTTC.

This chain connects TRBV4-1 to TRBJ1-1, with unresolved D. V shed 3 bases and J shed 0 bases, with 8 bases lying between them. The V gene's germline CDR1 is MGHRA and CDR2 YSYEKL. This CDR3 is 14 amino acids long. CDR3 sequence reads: CASSQIGVNTEAFF. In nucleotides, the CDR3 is TGCGCCAGCAGCCAGATCGGGGTGAACACTGAAGCTTTCTTT.

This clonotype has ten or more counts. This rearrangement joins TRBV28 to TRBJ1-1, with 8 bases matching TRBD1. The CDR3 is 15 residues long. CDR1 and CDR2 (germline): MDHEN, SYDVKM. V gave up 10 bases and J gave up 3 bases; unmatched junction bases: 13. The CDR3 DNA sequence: TGTGCCACAGAGGACAGGGAAGGAGTGGACACTGAAGCTTTCTTT. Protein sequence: CATEDREGVDTEAFF.

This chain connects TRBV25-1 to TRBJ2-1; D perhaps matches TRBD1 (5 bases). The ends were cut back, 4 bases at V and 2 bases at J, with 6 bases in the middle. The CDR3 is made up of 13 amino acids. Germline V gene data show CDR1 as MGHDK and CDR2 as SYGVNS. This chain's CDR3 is CASSVTAYNEQFF. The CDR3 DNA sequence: TGTGCCAGCAGTGTGACAGCCTACAATGAGCAGTTCTTC.

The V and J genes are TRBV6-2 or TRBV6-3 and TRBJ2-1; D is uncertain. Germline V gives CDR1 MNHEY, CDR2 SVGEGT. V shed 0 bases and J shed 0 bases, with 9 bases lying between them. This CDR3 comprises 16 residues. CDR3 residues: CASSYSQKSSYNEQFF. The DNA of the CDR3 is TGTGCCAGCAGTTACTCCCAGAAGAGCTCCTACAATGAGCAGTTCTTC.

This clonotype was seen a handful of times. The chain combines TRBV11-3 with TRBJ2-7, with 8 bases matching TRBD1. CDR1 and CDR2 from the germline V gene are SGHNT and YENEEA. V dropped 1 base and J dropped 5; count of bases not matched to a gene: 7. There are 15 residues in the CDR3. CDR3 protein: CASSLGEQGVDEQYF. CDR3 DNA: TGTGCCAGCAGCTTAGGTGAACAGGGGGTCGACGAGCAGTACTTC.